This is a list of T cell receptor beta chains from one sample in a study of graft-versus-host responses after intestinal transplantation. Sequencing was performed with immunoSEQ multiplex PCR; in TCRdb, only in-frame clones are kept and a portion is missing. Of approximately 9,800 clones detected, 30% to 40% appear once; the ten largest clones hold about 5.8%. The input for sequencing was alloreactive CD4+ T cells from a mixed lymphocyte reaction culture, taken before transplantation. The receptors shown here come from a human patient who was an organ donor for intestinal transplantation. The CDR3 runs from the conserved cysteine through the conserved F or W. Each record gives: J gene, D gene, clone size, V gene, CDR3 protein, CDR3 DNA. The D gene is left open where the match is weak. Rows may omit the clone size; those that give it use once, few, many or a size class.

TRBJ2-5,TRBD1,few,TRBV6-1,CASSRTGLWETQYF,TGTGCCAGCAGCCGGACAGGGCTGTGGGAGACCCAGTACTTC
TRBJ2-1,NA,few,TRBV6-1,CASRRAENNEQFF,TGTGCCAGCAGGCGCGCCGAAAACAATGAGCAGTTCTTC
TRBJ1-4,TRBD1,few,TRBV2,CTSGQENEKLFF,TGTACGTCCGGACAGGAAAATGAAAAACTGTTTTTT
TRBJ2-1,TRBD2,few,TRBV7-7,CASSPTSGKNGYNEQFF,TGTGCCAGCAGCCCGACTAGCGGGAAGAATGGCTACAATGAGCAGTTCTTC
TRBJ2-5,NA,NA,TRBV21-1,CASSTTGGETQYF,TGTGCCAGCAGCACAACAGGGGGAGAGACCCAGTACTTC
TRBJ2-1,NA,NA,TRBV9,CASSPSGGEQFF,TGTGCCAGCAGCCCGAGTGGGGGTGAGCAGTTCTTC
TRBJ2-5,NA,NA,TRBV11-2,CASSLGTKETQYF,TGTGCCAGCAGCTTAGGGACAAAAGAGACCCAGTACTTC
TRBJ2-2,NA,NA,TRBV5-5,CASSLAGELFF,TGTGCCAGCAGCTTGGCCGGGGAGCTGTTTTTT
TRBJ1-2,TRBD1,NA,TRBV28,CASSSTGVRLKGYTF,TGTGCCAGCAGTTCTACAGGGGTTCGGCTTAAGGGCTACACCTTC
TRBJ2-5,TRBD1,few,TRBV6-5,CASSDRGRILETQYF,TGTGCCAGCAGCGACAGGGGGCGCATTCTGGAGACCCAGTACTTC
TRBJ1-2,NA,medium-sized,TRBV18,CASSPRHGEKYGYTF,TGTGCCAGCTCACCACGTCACGGAGAGAAGTATGGCTACACCTTC
TRBJ2-7,NA,NA,TRBV14,CASSQTYEQYF,TGTGCCAGCAGCCAAACGTACGAGCAGTACTTC
TRBJ2-5,NA,NA,TRBV9,CASSVSTFETQYF,TGTGCCAGCAGCGTATCGACCTTCGAGACCCAGTACTTC
TRBJ2-5,NA,NA,TRBV28,CAIQGRQETQYF,TGTGCCATACAGGGTAGGCAAGAGACCCAGTACTTC
TRBJ2-6,NA,NA,TRBV18,CASSFHSDIYQSRANVLTF,TGTGCCAGCTCATTTCATTCGGACATTTACCAAAGTCGGGCCAACGTCCTGACTTTC
TRBJ2-4,NA,few,TRBV4-1,CASSQEGAHIQYF,TGCGCCAGCAGCCAAGAGGGGGCGCACATTCAGTACTTC
TRBJ2-7,NA,few,TRBV6-8,CASRPRLPTRLYEQYF,TGTGCCAGCAGACCCCGTCTACCGACGCGGCTGTACGAGCAGTACTTC
TRBJ1-4,NA,few,TRBV7-2,CASSLMAFNEKLFF,TGTGCCAGCAGCTTAATGGCTTTTAATGAAAAACTGTTTTTT
TRBJ2-5,TRBD2,few,TRBV25-1,CASSEASGAYQETQYF,TGTGCCAGCAGTGAAGCTAGCGGGGCGTATCAAGAGACCCAGTACTTC
TRBJ2-3,NA,medium-sized,TRBV7-9,CASSLLYAFTDTQYF,TGTGCCAGCAGCTTACTCTACGCCTTCACAGATACGCAGTATTTT
TRBJ1-1,NA,NA,TRBV2,CASSDRGTRGEAFF,TGTGCCAGCAGTGACAGGGGTACTCGTGGTGAAGCTTTCTTT
TRBJ1-1,TRBD1,NA,TRBV18,CASSLGQGGDTEAFF,TGTGCCAGCTCATTAGGACAGGGGGGGGACACTGAAGCTTTCTTT
TRBJ1-2,NA,NA,TRBV7-4,CASSGSTRAARKTYGYTF,TGTGCCAGCAGCGGATCGACGAGAGCAGCGCGAAAGACCTATGGCTACACCTTC
TRBJ2-7,TRBD1,NA,TRBV18,CASSPGTGHTAYEQYF,TGTGCCAGCTCACCCGGGACAGGGCACACCGCCTACGAGCAGTACTTC
TRBJ1-3,NA,NA,TRBV7-8,CASSFSQPGNTIYF,TGTGCCAGCAGCTTCTCGCAGCCTGGAAACACCATATATTTT
TRBJ2-4,NA,few,TRBV28,CASSYEETGRNIQYF,TGTGCCAGCAGTTACGAAGAGACAGGAAGGAACATTCAGTACTTC
TRBJ1-4,NA,few,TRBV4-1,CASSQVGAGEKLFF,TGCGCCAGCAGCCAGGTGGGGGCGGGTGAAAAACTGTTTTTT
TRBJ2-1,NA,NA,TRBV6-6,CASSYREKGEQFF,TGTGCCAGCAGTTACAGGGAAAAGGGGGAGCAGTTCTTC